This TCR beta chain was sequenced for a study of CD8+ T cells in alopecia areata. RNA was isolated and reverse transcribed to cDNA, the sequencing template. Here immunoSEQ multiplex PCR was the method, and the copy in TCRdb shows in-frame clones only, minus some. The sample contains some 180,000 clones, roughly 60% of which appear only once. CDR3 length: 12 amino acids. Looked up from germline, CDR1 is MDHEN and CDR2 is SYDVKM. The V end was cut by 4 bases, the J end by 6 bases, with 7 bases between. This clone was seen just once. Researchers took lesional scalp punch biopsies and peripheral blood from people who were alopecia areata patients.

Sequenced material: CD4+ T cells sorted from blood, taken at week 0. The chain employs TRBV28 and TRBJ1-5; D is unclear. The clonotype was recovered from a human donor with alopecia areata. In nucleotides, the CDR3 is TGTGCCAGCAGTTCCCCGAGTCAGCCCCAGCATTTT. This translates into CASSSPSQPQHF.